This is a list of T cell receptor beta chains from one sample in a study of cytomegalovirus exposure and HLA in healthy donors. The repertoire was sequenced with immunoSEQ multiplex PCR; TCRdb's copy has only in-frame clones and lacks some. In the table there are approximately 110,000 clones, roughly 81% of which are singletons. The specimen sequenced was PBMCs. These receptors came from a woman in her 30s in good health and CMV-seronegative. Each CDR3 is given with its conserved first and last residue. The order of the fields is CDR3 protein, CDR3 DNA, V gene, clone size, J gene, D gene. A D gene is named only where the DNA matches it firmly. Rows may omit the clone size; those that give it use once, few, many or a size class.

CDR3 protein: CATSKTPGQGNTEAFF; CDR3 DNA: TGTGCCACCAGCAAAACGCCAGGACAGGGAAACACTGAAGCTTTCTTT; V gene: TRBV15; clone size: .; J gene: TRBJ1-1; D gene: TRBD1
CDR3 protein: CAWGDSSSGGYTF; CDR3 DNA: TGTGCCTGGGGGGACAGCTCCTCGGGTGGCTACACCTTC; V gene: TRBV30; clone size: .; J gene: TRBJ1-2; D gene: TRBD1
CDR3 protein: CASSEAYHREAQHF; CDR3 DNA: TGCGCCAGCAGTGAAGCCTACCATCGAGAGGCCCAGCATTTT; V gene: TRBV10-1; clone size: .; J gene: TRBJ1-5; D gene: .
CDR3 protein: CASSDRGRNEKLFF; CDR3 DNA: TGTGCCAGCAGTGACAGGGGAAGGAATGAAAAACTGTTTTTT; V gene: TRBV2; clone size: .; J gene: TRBJ1-4; D gene: .
CDR3 protein: CASSVPGGNTEAFF; CDR3 DNA: TGTGCCAGTAGCGTGCCAGGGGGGAACACTGAAGCTTTCTTT; V gene: TRBV19; clone size: .; J gene: TRBJ1-1; D gene: TRBD1
CDR3 protein: CASSLNFLGRGKGYTF; CDR3 DNA: TGTGCCAGCAGCTTAAATTTCTTGGGCAGGGGTAAAGGCTACACCTTC; V gene: TRBV7-8; clone size: .; J gene: TRBJ1-2; D gene: .
CDR3 protein: CASSHQRGQPQHF; CDR3 DNA: TGTGCCAGCAGCCATCAAAGAGGTCAGCCCCAGCATTTT; V gene: TRBV6-5; clone size: .; J gene: TRBJ1-5; D gene: .
CDR3 protein: CASSRDGTSPFSYEQYF; CDR3 DNA: TGTGCCAGCAGCCGGGATGGGACTAGCCCTTTCTCCTACGAGCAGTACTTC; V gene: TRBV4-2; clone size: once; J gene: TRBJ2-7; D gene: TRBD2
CDR3 protein: CASSRGSKTQYF; CDR3 DNA: TGTGCCAGCAGTCGGGGGAGTAAGACCCAGTACTTC; V gene: TRBV25-1; clone size: .; J gene: TRBJ2-5; D gene: .
CDR3 protein: CASASVSTDTQYF; CDR3 DNA: TGTGCCAGCGCCTCAGTTAGCACAGATACGCAGTATTTT; V gene: TRBV7-6; clone size: .; J gene: TRBJ2-3; D gene: .
CDR3 protein: CASSERGQRRQPQHF; CDR3 DNA: TGTGCCAGCAGTGAAAGGGGCCAGAGGCGTCAGCCCCAGCATTTT; V gene: TRBV6-1; clone size: .; J gene: TRBJ1-5; D gene: .
CDR3 protein: CASSNTGERPYEQYF; CDR3 DNA: TGTGCCAGCAGTAACACAGGGGAGAGACCCTACGAGCAGTACTTC; V gene: TRBV6-1; clone size: .; J gene: TRBJ2-7; D gene: TRBD1
CDR3 protein: CASTEGGGYEKLFF; CDR3 DNA: TGTGCCAGCACCGAAGGGGGTGGGTATGAAAAACTGTTTTTT; V gene: TRBV25-1; clone size: .; J gene: TRBJ1-4; D gene: .
CDR3 protein: CASSPGWTAHTEAFF; CDR3 DNA: TGTGCCAGCAGCCCAGGGTGGACCGCCCACACTGAAGCTTTCTTT; V gene: TRBV7-8; clone size: .; J gene: TRBJ1-1; D gene: .
CDR3 protein: CATSTSEGLGHGYTF; CDR3 DNA: TGTGCCACCAGCACTAGCGAGGGATTGGGCCATGGCTACACCTTC; V gene: TRBV15; clone size: .; J gene: TRBJ1-2; D gene: .
CDR3 protein: CASSPARVGNEKLFF; CDR3 DNA: TGCGCCAGCAGTCCCGCCAGGGTAGGTAATGAAAAACTGTTTTTT; V gene: TRBV5-1; clone size: once; J gene: TRBJ1-4; D gene: .
CDR3 protein: CASSLVAAGRETQYF; CDR3 DNA: TGCGCCAGCAGCTTGGTAGCGGCCGGAAGGGAGACCCAGTACTTC; V gene: TRBV5-1; clone size: .; J gene: TRBJ2-5; D gene: .
CDR3 protein: CASRNAQTQYF; CDR3 DNA: TGTGCCAGCCGCAATGCGCAGACCCAGTACTTC; V gene: TRBV11-2; clone size: .; J gene: TRBJ2-5; D gene: .
CDR3 protein: CASSKGQVSNGYTF; CDR3 DNA: TGTGCCAGCAGCAAAGGACAGGTGTCGAATGGCTACACCTTC; V gene: TRBV5-4; clone size: .; J gene: TRBJ1-2; D gene: TRBD1
CDR3 protein: CASSLGSGVRVFQPGDYGYTF; CDR3 DNA: TGTGCCAGCAGTTTAGGATCGGGGGTCCGCGTTTTCCAGCCAGGAGACTATGGCTACACCTTC; V gene: TRBV27; clone size: .; J gene: TRBJ1-2; D gene: .
CDR3 protein: CASSSPWTSGAEQFF; CDR3 DNA: TGTGCCAGCAGTTCCCCCTGGACTAGCGGGGCTGAGCAGTTCTTC; V gene: TRBV6-5; clone size: .; J gene: TRBJ2-1; D gene: TRBD2
CDR3 protein: CASRALGHSEQFF; CDR3 DNA: TGTGCCAGCAGGGCTTTGGGGCACAGTGAGCAGTTCTTC; V gene: TRBV27; clone size: .; J gene: TRBJ2-1; D gene: .
CDR3 protein: CASSLGTSSGGELFF; CDR3 DNA: TGTGCCAGCAGCTTAGGGACTAGCTCGGGCGGGGAGCTGTTTTTT; V gene: TRBV7-2; clone size: .; J gene: TRBJ2-2; D gene: TRBD2
CDR3 protein: CAWSVHRGFAFF; CDR3 DNA: TGTGCCTGGAGTGTACACAGGGGGTTCGCTTTCTTT; V gene: TRBV30; clone size: .; J gene: TRBJ1-1; D gene: TRBD1
CDR3 protein: CASSGQGGMNTEAFF; CDR3 DNA: TGTGCCAGCTCAGGACAGGGGGGAATGAACACTGAAGCTTTCTTT; V gene: TRBV18; clone size: .; J gene: TRBJ1-1; D gene: TRBD1
CDR3 protein: CASSQGLAGRQETQYF; CDR3 DNA: TGTGCCAGCAGCCAAGGTCTAGCGGGACGACAAGAGACCCAGTACTTC; V gene: TRBV14; clone size: .; J gene: TRBJ2-5; D gene: TRBD2
CDR3 protein: CASSRQGLVPGNTIYF; CDR3 DNA: TGTGCCAGTAGCAGACAGGGACTTGTGCCTGGAAACACCATATATTTT; V gene: TRBV19; clone size: once; J gene: TRBJ1-3; D gene: TRBD1
CDR3 protein: CASSPDRGSYEQYF; CDR3 DNA: TGTGCCAGCAGCCCGGACAGGGGGTCCTACGAGCAGTACTTC; V gene: TRBV2; clone size: .; J gene: TRBJ2-7; D gene: TRBD1
CDR3 protein: CATEDRAGNQPQHF; CDR3 DNA: TGTGCCACCGAGGACAGGGCGGGCAATCAGCCCCAGCATTTT; V gene: TRBV19; clone size: .; J gene: TRBJ1-5; D gene: TRBD1
CDR3 protein: CASKKDRYTGNTIYF; CDR3 DNA: TGTGCCAGTAAGAAGGACAGATACACTGGAAACACCATATATTTT; V gene: TRBV19; clone size: .; J gene: TRBJ1-3; D gene: .